A single sample is the source of the 9 T cell receptor beta chains below, sequenced in a study of T-cell reconstitution after alpha-beta-depleted transplantation in children. Researchers prepared the TCRbeta library using unique molecular identifiers, the study reports. TCRdb recomputed calls from the PCR reads with MiXCR, one row per CDR3 protein. Of 600,000 to 700,000 distinct CDR3 sequences listed, roughly 15% were seen once; the top ten hold approximately 1%. Here the sequenced sample was PBMCs from the stem cell graft donor, taken from the stem cell graft. The receptors come from a human donor who donated a stem cell graft to a child with acute myeloid leukemia.

The sample holds a few counts of this clonotype. The chain employs TRBV7-8 and TRBJ1-1; D gene ambiguous. Trimming removed 5 bases from V and 5 bases from J, with 9 bases in between. The germline V gene encodes CDR1 SGHVS and CDR2 FQNEAQ. This CDR3 contains 12 residues. CDR3 protein: CASSAGRTEAFF. The CDR3 nucleotides read TGTGCCAGCAGCGCGGGGAGGACTGAAGCTTTCTTT. The variable domain in full, completed from reference TRBV7-8 and TRBJ1-1, reads GAGVSQSPRYKVAKRGQDVALRCDPISGHVSLFWYQQALGQGPEFLTYFQNEAQLDKSGLPSDRFFAERPEGSVSTLKIQRTQQEDSAVYLCASSAGRTEAFFGQGTRLTVV.

The rearrangement links TRBV5-3 to TRBJ2-7, with D maybe TRBD2 (7 bases). TRBV5-3 is recorded as an ORF, its role being uncertain. This CDR3 contains 13 residues. CDR3 sequence reads: CARSLGGLYEQYV. CDR3 nucleotides: TGTGCCAGGAGCTTGGGGGGGCTCTACGAGCAGTACGTC.

This clonotype came up a few times. The chain combines TRBV20-1 with TRBJ1-1, with unresolved D. The CDR3 is 12 residues long. Between the trimmed V and J ends, which lost 5 bases and 3 bases, there was a span of 10 bases. CDR1 DFQATT and CDR2 SNEGSKA come from the germline V gene (reference sequence). CDR3 sequence: CSAPRWDTEAFF. The CDR3 region has the DNA TGCAGTGCTCCCCGGTGGGACACTGAAGCTTTCTTT.

The chain carries TRBV9 and TRBJ2-7; a weak D match, TRBD1 (5 bases). The germline gives CDR1 SGDLS, CDR2 YYNGEE. V was cut by 4 bases and J by 5 bases, with 16 bases left in between. The CDR3 runs to 14 residues. The CDR3 reads CASSSRVSVDEQYF. The CDR3 nucleotides are TGTGCCAGCAGCTCCAGGGTCTCGGTTGACGAGCAGTACTTC.

This clonotype was picked up a small number of times. The chain combines TRBV29-1 with TRBJ2-7, with 7 bases that match TRBD2. J lost 6 bases, V lost 7 bases, and 9 bases had no gene match. This CDR3 comprises 12 residues. From germline, CDR1 is SQVTM and CDR2 ANQGSEA. The CDR3 bases are TGCAGCGCCGGAATAGGGAGGGGCGAGCAGTACTTC. Translation gives CSAGIGRGEQYF.

Many counts were recorded for this clonotype. The chain is built from TRBV20-1 and TRBJ2-3; D is ambiguous. CDR3 length equals 11 residues. CDR1 and CDR2 from the germline V gene are DFQATT and SNEGSKA (reference sequence). V was cut by 2 bases and J by 5 bases, with 5 bases left in between. The CDR3 sequence: CSARSEDTQYF. CDR3 DNA sequence: TGCAGTGCTAGATCGGAAGATACGCAGTATTTT.

This rearrangement joins TRBV28 to TRBJ2-3; D remains unclear. V was cut by 4 bases and J by 1 base, with 9 bases left in between. The CDR3 runs to 14 residues. CDR1 and CDR2 from the germline V gene are MDHEN and SYDVKM. The CDR3, as DNA: TGTGCCAGCAGTTCCGCCCGAGGCACAGATACGCAGTATTTT. This translates into CASSSARGTDTQYF.

This clonotype was seen many times. CDR3 sequence reads: CASSLSWSSYNEQFF. CDR3 bases: TGTGCCAGCAGCTTGTCCTGGAGCTCCTACAATGAGCAGTTCTTC. The chain has TRBV5-5 and TRBJ2-1; no firm D call. Trimming removed 1 base at V and 0 bases at J, with 8 bases between. The CDR3 is 15 amino acids. Germline lookup yields CDR1 SGHKS and CDR2 YYEKEE (reference sequence).

The chain employs TRBV5-5 and TRBJ1-6; TRBD1 aligns across 7 bases. V lost 4 bases, J lost 3 bases, and 4 bases stayed unmatched. Germline V gene sequence: CDR1 SGHKS, CDR2 YYEKEE (reference sequence). The CDR3 spans 15 residues. The CDR3 DNA follows: TGTGCCAGCAGCACCGGGACAGACTATAATTCACCCCTCCACTTT. Translating it yields CASSTGTDYNSPLHF.